The clone carrying this T cell receptor (beta chain) was detected only once. Its cognate antigen is unknown. The record originates from a study of T cells in Graves' hyperthyroidism and ophthalmopathy. For the study at large: Once the initial diagnosis was made, peripheral blood was obtained before any treatment. General study findings and limits: Patients with ophthalmopathy were separated from those with stable hyperthyroidism by a 13 V-J model.

Ophthalmopathy cases scored 3 or more on the Clinical Activity Score and 4 or more on NOSPECS grade, with duration below 3 months. For the diagnoses, clinical symptoms, serum thyroxine and TRAb, thyroid ultrasound and orbital computed tomography were used. TCR beta CDR3 regions were amplified from RNA transcripts. The HTBI primer set drove a first-round RT-PCR of the TCR CDR3. TCRdb recomputed calls from the multiplex PCR reads with MiXCR, one row per CDR3 protein. Here the sample spans more than 50,000 distinct CDR3 sequences, about 49% being singletons. This CDR3 contains 17 residues. J lost 8 bases, V lost 8 bases, and 26 bases had no gene match. Germline lookup yields CDR1 SQVTM and CDR2 ANQGSEA.

The sequencing sample was made of blood. The TCR sequence derives from a woman in her twenties or thirties with Graves' ophthalmopathy. The chain recombines TRBV29-1 with TRBJ1-2; 7 bases are shared with TRBD1. CDR3 bases: TGCAGCACCCGCCGAGACAGCAGGACCGGGACAGCTGACGGCTACACCTTC. It is translated as CSTRRDSRTGTADGYTF.